A single TCR beta chain is shown here with its context. Only in-frame clones appear in the TCRdb table, and some are missing; sequencing was by immunoSEQ multiplex PCR. The sample shows around 48,000 clones, over 85% of them seen only once. This specimen belongs to a study of T cell changes during pregnancy in multiple sclerosis. Germline CDR1 and CDR2: SGHAT and FQNNGV. CDR3 length: 14 residues. Trimming took 5 bases from V and 5 from J; bases not matched to a gene: 8. The chain carries TRBV11-2 and TRBJ2-5, with 7 positions matching TRBD2. Sequenced material: CD8+ T cells from peripheral blood mononuclear cells, taken before pregnancy. This sequence was found in a female donor with multiple sclerosis, enrolled in a pregnancy study. The DNA of the CDR3 is TGTGCCAGCAGCGAAAAGTGGGGGGGGGAGACCCAGTACTTC. Its protein is CASSEKWGGETQYF.